This TCR beta chain was sequenced in a study of CD8 T cells in ankylosing spondylitis. Study-wide findings and caveats: With a CD8+ phenotype, disease-linked clones were relatively rare in peripheral blood. Disease-linked clones reportedly showed significant enrichment in matched ankylosing spondylitis synovial fluid. Among TCR beta sequences, a motif of eight highly homologous variants appeared characteristic of ankylosing spondylitis blood.

The CDR3 loop spans 16 amino acids. J lost 7 bases, V lost 5 bases, and 8 bases had no gene match. This clonotype was detected ten times or more. The antigen remains unidentified. Making the TCR beta libraries involved quantitative 5'-RACE with molecular barcodes. MiXCR was run by TCRdb on the 5' RACE reads, yielding one entry per CDR3 protein. Of a few hundred thousand distinct CDR3 sequences detected, more than 20% appear once; the ten largest clones hold roughly 0.6%. This sequence joins TRBV12-3 or TRBV12-4 and TRBJ2-2; 12 positions agree with TRBD1. The sequenced sample was blood, either unsorted or a sorted T cell fraction (not recorded which). The receptor's source is a male donor with ankylosing spondylitis or in good health (not recorded which). CDR3 sequence reads: CASSLGTGGWFGELFF. CDR3 DNA sequence: TGTGCCAGCAGTCTAGGGACAGGGGGCTGGTTCGGGGAGCTGTTTTTT.